The 27 T cell receptor beta chains given below trace back to one sample, sequenced in a study of blood T cell repertoires in COVID-19. Some clones are missing from TCRdb's copy, which holds only in-frame ones; the method was immunoSEQ multiplex PCR. Seen here are 81,000 or so clones, around four fifths observed once, and the top ten hold approximately 10%. The sample comprised peripheral blood. Receptors originate from a woman aged 70 to 79 with active or convalescent COVID-19.

V usage is TRBV7-2 and J usage is TRBJ1-2, with TRBD1 matching 11 bases. Per germline, CDR1 SGHTA and CDR2 FQGNSA. Germline trimming cut 8 bases from V and 8 bases from J; bases unmatched to any gene: 10. The CDR3 loop spans 14 amino acids. DNA of the CDR3: TGTGCCAGCTCCCCGAGGGACAGGGGGGTCGGCTACACCTTC. This encodes CASSPRDRGVGYTF.

The gene calls are TRBV24-1 and TRBJ1-2, with no clear D. In germline, CDR1 is KGHDR, CDR2 SFDVKD. The CDR3 consists of 14 residues. Trimming pared 1 base from V and 6 bases from J, leaving 11 bases between. CDR3 sequence: CATSDFRQVNGYTF. CDR3 nucleotide sequence: TGTGCCACCAGTGATTTTCGGCAGGTAAATGGCTACACCTTC.

This chain joins TRBV5-8 and TRBJ1-4; 7 nucleotides match TRBD1. Germline CDR1 is SGHTS and CDR2 is YDEGEE. The trim removed 6 bases at V and 2 bases at J, leaving 10 bases unmatched. This CDR3 has 16 residues. The CDR3, as DNA: TGTGCCAGCACCGACAGGGCTTGGTGGACTAATGAAAAACTGTTTTTT. It encodes CASTDRAWWTNEKLFF.

For the CDR3, the DNA is TGCGCCAGCAGCCCTGGGGGGACCACTATTTTCCAAGAGACCCAGTACTTC. Amino acid sequence: CASSPGGTTIFQETQYF. The chain employs TRBV5-1 and TRBJ2-5; D may be TRBD2 (6 bases). Looked up from germline, CDR1 is SGHRS and CDR2 is YFSETQ. The ends were cut back, 4 bases at V and 1 base at J, with 20 bases in the middle. The CDR3 has 17 residues.

This rearrangement joins TRBV5-4 to TRBJ2-2; D gene unclear. The CDR3 is 14 amino acids. Germline V gene lookup returns CDR1 SGHNT and CDR2 YYREEE (reference sequence). The V gene lost 4 bases and the J gene lost 4 bases, with 11 bases spanning the gap. The CDR3 loop is CASSDPTGTGELFF. The CDR3 nucleotides read TGTGCCAGCAGCGATCCGACGGGCACCGGGGAGCTGTTTTTT.

V is TRBV5-1 and J is TRBJ2-3, with 8 nucleotides matching TRBD2. The CDR3 totals 15 residues. The J segment lost 4 bases and the V segment lost 3 bases, leaving 7 bases of the junction unmatched. Germline loops: CDR1 SGHRS, CDR2 YFSETQ. CDR3 coding DNA: TGCGCCAGCAGCTCTGGAGCGGGGGTTCCAGATACGCAGTATTTT. It specifies CASSSGAGVPDTQYF.

The J gene is TRBJ2-7, the V gene TRBV5-8; D remains ambiguous. V dropped 0 bases and J dropped 6 bases, with 10 bases sitting between them. Germline values: CDR1 SGHTS, CDR2 YDEGEE. The CDR3 totals 13 residues. This CDR3 reads CASSLGRDREQYF. In DNA form, the CDR3 reads TGTGCCAGCAGCTTGGGGAGAGATCGCGAGCAGTACTTC. Full variable domain (rest looked up from reference TRBV5-8 and TRBJ2-7): EAGVTQSPTHLIKTRGQQATLRCSPISGHTSVYWYQQALGLGLQFLLWYDEGEERNRGNFPPRFSGRQFPNYSSELNVNALELEDSALYLCASSLGRDREQYFGPGTRLTVT.

This clone was counted only a few times. This chain uses TRBV5-4 with TRBJ1-1; no firm D call. The germline CDR1 and CDR2 sequences are SGHNT and YYREEE (reference sequence). The ends were cut back, 2 bases at V and 2 bases at J, with 7 bases in the middle. CDR3 length: 13 amino acids. The CDR3 protein is CASSLDTNTEAFF. The CDR3 DNA is TGTGCCAGCAGCTTAGACACAAACACTGAAGCTTTCTTT.

V usage is TRBV11-2 and J usage is TRBJ2-1; D not certain. Trimming cost V 1 base and J 6 bases, with 10 bases left between them. Germline V lookup: CDR1 SGHAT, CDR2 FQNNGV. The length of the CDR3 is 14 residues. CDR3 residues: CASSLVSQANEQFF. In DNA, the CDR3 is TGTGCCAGCAGCTTAGTATCTCAGGCCAATGAGCAGTTCTTC.

The genes are TRBV6-5 and TRBJ2-7, with D maybe TRBD1 (5 bases). This CDR3 has 16 amino acids. Germline CDR1 and CDR2: MNHEY and SVGAGI. V was shortened by 0 bases and J by 2 bases, with 14 bases between the two germline ends. CDR3 sequence: CASSYSQGTTTYEQYF. The CDR3 DNA sequence: TGTGCCAGCAGTTACTCTCAGGGAACTACGACCTACGAGCAGTACTTC.

J is TRBJ1-6 and V is TRBV16; 9 bases are shared with TRBD1. CDR1 is KGHSY, CDR2 FQNENV, per germline. Unmatched junction bases numbered 8, after V lost 1 base and J lost 10 bases. The CDR3 totals 16 residues. CDR3 coding DNA: TGTGCCAGCAGCCAATTGGGGACAGGGCTGGTCTCACCCCTCCACTTT. Amino acids: CASSQLGTGLVSPLHF.

CDR3 in amino acids: CASSLDLAERETQYF. The CDR3 nucleotides read TGCGCCAGCAGCTTGGACCTAGCGGAAAGGGAGACCCAGTACTTC. The V and J genes are TRBV5-1 and TRBJ2-5; 7 bases match TRBD2. Germline CDR1 and CDR2: SGHRS and YFSETQ. The CDR3 has 15 residues. The trim removed 0 bases at V and 5 bases at J, leaving 7 bases unmatched. The variable domain in full, with the rest retrieved from reference TRBV5-1 and TRBJ2-5, is KAGVTQTPRYLIKTRGQQVTLSCSPISGHRSVSWYQQTPGQGLQFLFEYFSETQRNKGNFPGRFSGRQFSNSRSEMNVSTLELGDSALYLCASSLDLAERETQYFGPGTRLLVL.

This chain joins TRBV5-1 and TRBJ2-2; 8 bases are shared with TRBD1. The CDR3 sequence is 15 residues long. Looked up from germline, CDR1 is SGHRS and CDR2 is YFSETQ. Trimming took 9 bases from V and 4 from J; bases not matched to a gene: 11. Written as DNA, the CDR3 is TGCGCCACAGGACAGGGTGCCGACTTCACCGGGGAGCTGTTTTTT. Its translation: CATGQGADFTGELFF.

The V and J genes are TRBV7-9 and TRBJ1-1; perhaps TRBD1 as D (5 bases). Deletions cut 7 bases from V and 1 base from J, with 10 bases between. Germline V gene lookup returns CDR1 SEHNR and CDR2 FQNEAQ (reference sequence). CDR3 length: 13 amino acids. CDR3 coding DNA: TGTGCCAGCAAGACAGAGCCGAACACTGAAGCTTTCTTT. It specifies CASKTEPNTEAFF.

This clone was counted a single time. The rearrangement links TRBV3-1 (or the pseudogene TRBV3-2) to TRBJ1-2; no firm D call. This CDR3 region has 13 residues. Between the trimmed V and J ends, which lost 0 bases and 4 bases, there was a span of 6 bases. CDR1 LGHDT and CDR2 YNNKEL come from the germline V gene (reference sequence). CDR3 region: CASSQDRSYGYTF. The CDR3 region has the DNA TGTGCCAGCAGCCAAGACAGGTCCTATGGCTACACCTTC.

The V call is TRBV10-3, the J call TRBJ1-2; D is ambiguous. Germline CDR1 and CDR2: ENHRY and SYGVKD. This CDR3 contains 13 residues. The germline V and J ends were trimmed by 8 bases and 0 bases, with 10 bases remaining between them. The DNA of the CDR3 is TGTGCCATCTCTACAGATCCTAACTATGGCTACACCTTC. It yields the protein CAISTDPNYGYTF.

This clone was observed a few times. The chain recombines TRBV5-1 with TRBJ2-1; 16 bases match TRBD2. This CDR3 has 16 amino acids. The junction had 8 bases not matched to a gene; V was cut back by 6 bases and J by 8 bases. Germline V gives CDR1 SGHRS, CDR2 YFSETQ. The CDR3 region has the DNA TGCGCCAGCACCTTCGGGACTAGCGGGGGGGCCTATGAGCAGTTCTTC. This sequence encodes CASTFGTSGGAYEQFF.

This clone was seen a handful of times. The chain links TRBV6-5 to TRBJ1-2, with D unclear. Trimming took 6 bases from V and 6 from J, leaving 20 bases between them. In germline, CDR1 is MNHEY, CDR2 SVGAGI. CDR3 size: 15 residues. CDR3 region: CASRQRAGGPNGYTF. The CDR3 region has the DNA TGTGCCAGCAGGCAGAGGGCAGGAGGGCCAAATGGCTACACCTTC.

The chain recombines TRBV28 with TRBJ1-1; 8 bases agree with TRBD1. The V segment lost 3 bases and the J segment 2 bases; nucleotides outside the gene matches: 8. The CDR3 covers 16 residues. CDR1 MDHEN and CDR2 SYDVKM come from the germline V gene. The CDR3 DNA reads TGTGCCAGCAGTTTCGGAGGACAGGGTGGCAACACTGAAGCTTTCTTT. Translation: CASSFGGQGGNTEAFF.

As DNA, the CDR3 is TGTGCCAGCAGTCACCCGGACAGATTATCGGGCAATCAGCCCCAGCATTTT. It yields the protein CASSHPDRLSGNQPQHF. V is TRBV6-2 or TRBV6-3 and J is TRBJ1-5; possible D gene TRBD1, 6 bases. Germline V gene sequence: CDR1 MNHEY, CDR2 SVGEGT. This CDR3 has 17 residues. V was pared by 5 bases and J by 2 bases, with 19 bases between.

The chain employs TRBV5-6 and TRBJ1-6; 9 nucleotides align to TRBD1. In germline, CDR1 is SGHDT, CDR2 YYEEEE. V trimming: 4 bases; J trimming: 5 bases; junction bases outside the gene matches: 7. The CDR3 is 16 residues long. The CDR3 nucleotides are TGTGCCAGCAGCATGTACAGACAGGGGGATAATTCACCCCTCCACTTT. It is translated as CASSMYRQGDNSPLHF.

J is TRBJ1-5 and V is TRBV2; D possibly corresponds to TRBD1 (6 bases). The CDR3 runs to 13 residues. The V gene lost 8 bases and the J gene lost 4 bases, with 12 bases spanning the gap. CDR1 and CDR2 (germline): SNHLY, FYNNEI. The CDR3 DNA reads as TGTGCCAGCCAACAGGGTGCAAATCAGCCCCAGCATTTT. This encodes CASQQGANQPQHF. The full variable domain, rest sourced from reference TRBV2 and TRBJ1-5, is EPEVTQTPSHQVTQMGQEVILRCVPISNHLYFYWYRQILGQKVEFLVSFYNNEISEKSEIFDDQFSVERPDGSNFTLKIRSTKLEDSAMYFCASQQGANQPQHFGDGTRLSIL.

The chain couples TRBV10-2 to TRBJ1-6; no firm D call. The CDR3 has 13 residues. V gave up 0 bases and J gave up 9 bases, with 6 bases separating them. Germline CDR1 and CDR2: WSHSY and SAAADI. CDR3 DNA: TGCGCCAGCAGTGAGTCTGCCGGTTCACCCCTCCACTTT. The encoded protein is CASSESAGSPLHF.

This clone has just a few counts. The chain is built from TRBV6-5 and TRBJ1-4; no reliable D call. Trimming took off 7 bases at V and 0 bases at J, with 9 bases between the two ends. The length of the CDR3 is 14 residues. The germline gives CDR1 MNHEY, CDR2 SVGAGI. The CDR3 loop is CASKRTATNEKLFF. CDR3 nucleotide sequence: TGTGCCAGCAAGCGGACGGCAACTAATGAAAAACTGTTTTTT.

CDR3 in amino acids: CASNQGKGEQYF. CDR3 sequence (DNA): TGTGCCAGCAATCAGGGGAAGGGCGAGCAGTACTTC. J is TRBJ2-7 and V is TRBV12-3 or TRBV12-4; perhaps TRBD1 as D (6 bases). The CDR3 contains 12 residues. V gave up 7 bases and J gave up 6 bases, with 13 bases separating them.

The chain combines TRBV18 with TRBJ1-6, with unresolved D. Germline loops: CDR1 KGHSH, CDR2 LQKENI. This CDR3 is built from 13 residues. Trimming left V 3 bases short and J 9 bases short, with 9 bases between. The CDR3 spells CASSPQEGSPLHF. CDR3 in DNA: TGTGCCAGCTCACCGCAGGAAGGTTCACCCCTCCACTTT. Variable domain in full (rest from reference TRBV18 and TRBJ1-6): NAGVMQNPRHLVRRRGQEARLRCSPMKGHSHVYWYRQLPEEGLKFMVYLQKENIIDESGMPKERFSAEFPKEGPSILRIQQVVRGDSAAYFCASSPQEGSPLHFGNGTRLTVT.

This rearrangement joins TRBV10-3 to TRBJ2-7, with TRBD1 matching 9 bases. Germline CDR1 and CDR2: ENHRY and SYGVKD. The CDR3 runs 15 residues. The J segment lost 4 bases and the V segment lost 3 bases, leaving 7 bases of the junction unmatched. The CDR3 DNA is TGTGCCATCAGTGATCCGGGACAGGGAAGGTACGAGCAGTACTTC. It is translated as CAISDPGQGRYEQYF.